Listed below are T cell receptor beta chains from one sample, sequenced in a study of cytomegalovirus exposure and HLA in healthy donors. This table comes from immunoSEQ multiplex PCR, and its TCRdb copy is limited to in-frame clones, with some not included. Of over 150,000 clones listed, 70% to 80% are singletons. The sample consisted of PBMCs. The receptors here all came from a woman aged 55-70 years in good health and CMV-seropositive. The CDR3 runs from the conserved cysteine through the conserved F or W. D genes are given only for firm matches. Only part of the rows carry a size: once, few, many, or a class if the clone is expanded.

clone_size: few; v_call: TRBV28; cdr3_length: 19; j_call: TRBJ1-6; d_call: TRBD1; cdr3_aa: CASPPRGQGAFSYNSPLHF; cdr3_nt: TGTGCCAGCCCACCCCGGGGACAGGGGGCGTTCTCCTATAATTCACCCCTCCACTTT
clone_size: once; v_call: TRBV21-1; cdr3_length: 16; j_call: TRBJ1-2; d_call: -; cdr3_aa: CASSPGTGDFNYGYTF; cdr3_nt: TGTGCCAGCAGCCCCGGGACAGGGGATTTTAACTATGGCTACACCTTC
clone_size: few; v_call: TRBV6-1; cdr3_length: 15; j_call: TRBJ2-7; d_call: TRBD2; cdr3_aa: CASRTSPGSSYEQYF; cdr3_nt: TGTGCCAGCAGGACTAGCCCCGGGAGCTCCTACGAGCAGTACTTC
clone_size: once; v_call: TRBV27; cdr3_length: 12; j_call: TRBJ2-7; d_call: TRBD1; cdr3_aa: CASSRQGYEQYF; cdr3_nt: TGTGCCAGCAGCAGACAGGGCTACGAGCAGTACTTC
clone_size: -; v_call: TRBV19; cdr3_length: 15; j_call: TRBJ1-5; d_call: -; cdr3_aa: CASSTYSGSNQPQHF; cdr3_nt: TGTGCCAGTAGTACCTATTCGGGGAGCAATCAGCCCCAGCATTTT
clone_size: -; v_call: TRBV20-1; cdr3_length: 10; j_call: TRBJ2-5; d_call: -; cdr3_aa: CSAPKETQYF; cdr3_nt: TGCAGTGCCCCTAAAGAGACCCAGTACTTC
clone_size: -; v_call: TRBV6-4; cdr3_length: 16; j_call: TRBJ2-1; d_call: TRBD2; cdr3_aa: CASRTSGTSGDNEQFF; cdr3_nt: TGTGCCAGCAGAACCTCCGGGACTAGCGGGGATAATGAGCAGTTCTTC
clone_size: -; v_call: TRBV5-1; cdr3_length: 15; j_call: TRBJ2-1; d_call: TRBD2; cdr3_aa: CASSSVAGVPGEQFF; cdr3_nt: TGCGCCAGCAGCTCGGTAGCGGGGGTACCTGGTGAGCAGTTCTTC
clone_size: -; v_call: TRBV2; cdr3_length: 14; j_call: TRBJ2-1; d_call: -; cdr3_aa: CASREERGPNEQFF; cdr3_nt: TGTGCCAGCAGGGAAGAAAGGGGCCCCAATGAGCAGTTCTTC
clone_size: -; v_call: TRBV2; cdr3_length: 13; j_call: TRBJ1-4; d_call: TRBD1; cdr3_aa: CASLGQDNEKLFF; cdr3_nt: TGTGCCAGCCTGGGACAGGATAATGAAAAACTGTTTTTT
clone_size: few; v_call: TRBV7-9; cdr3_length: 12; j_call: TRBJ1-1; d_call: -; cdr3_aa: CASSLGGAEAFF; cdr3_nt: TGTGCCAGCAGCTTAGGGGGGGCTGAAGCTTTCTTT
clone_size: few; v_call: TRBV7-2; cdr3_length: 16; j_call: TRBJ2-1; d_call: TRBD2; cdr3_aa: CASSSVSGGLYNEQFF; cdr3_nt: TGTGCCAGCAGCTCCGTTAGCGGGGGGCTATACAATGAGCAGTTCTTC
clone_size: -; v_call: TRBV10-3; cdr3_length: 16; j_call: TRBJ2-3; d_call: TRBD2; cdr3_aa: CAIGGLAGGRTDTQYF; cdr3_nt: TGTGCCATCGGGGGACTAGCGGGGGGACGCACAGATACGCAGTATTTT
clone_size: few; v_call: TRBV7-9; cdr3_length: 12; j_call: TRBJ1-2; d_call: TRBD1; cdr3_aa: CASSPPGQGYTF; cdr3_nt: TGTGCCAGCAGCCCCCCGGGACAGGGTTACACCTTC
clone_size: -; v_call: TRBV5-4; cdr3_length: 15; j_call: TRBJ2-1; d_call: TRBD1; cdr3_aa: CASSLGGQDYNEQFF; cdr3_nt: TGTGCCAGCAGCTTGGGGGGACAGGATTACAATGAGCAGTTCTTC
clone_size: -; v_call: TRBV5-1; cdr3_length: 14; j_call: TRBJ2-1; d_call: TRBD2; cdr3_aa: CASSLVRGGDEQFF; cdr3_nt: TGCGCCAGCAGCTTGGTTCGGGGGGGCGATGAGCAGTTCTTC
clone_size: -; v_call: TRBV7-9; cdr3_length: 18; j_call: TRBJ2-3; d_call: -; cdr3_aa: CASSRPRGSPRSTDTQYF; cdr3_nt: TGTGCCAGCAGCCGACCCCGGGGGAGCCCCCGCTCCACAGATACGCAGTATTTT